This T cell receptor beta chain originates from a study of synovial regulatory T cells in juvenile arthritis. Whole-study results and caveats: TCR diversity was lower in inflammation-associated blood Treg cells than in other blood Treg cells.

Germline CDR1 and CDR2: MDHEN and SYDVKM. The length of the CDR3 is 11 residues. The nucleotide record is missing. Comment on this clone: Its target is unknown.

Here immunoSEQ multiplex PCR was the method, and the copy in TCRdb shows in-frame clones only, minus some. The table for this sample gives 7,500 to 10,000 clones. The material sequenced was Treg cells from blood. Subset here: remaining (HLA-DR-negative) circulating blood Treg cells. The clonotype was recovered from a donor younger than 30 with juvenile idiopathic arthritis. J is TRBJ1-4 and V is TRBV28. The CDR3 sequence is CASSLWGKLFF.